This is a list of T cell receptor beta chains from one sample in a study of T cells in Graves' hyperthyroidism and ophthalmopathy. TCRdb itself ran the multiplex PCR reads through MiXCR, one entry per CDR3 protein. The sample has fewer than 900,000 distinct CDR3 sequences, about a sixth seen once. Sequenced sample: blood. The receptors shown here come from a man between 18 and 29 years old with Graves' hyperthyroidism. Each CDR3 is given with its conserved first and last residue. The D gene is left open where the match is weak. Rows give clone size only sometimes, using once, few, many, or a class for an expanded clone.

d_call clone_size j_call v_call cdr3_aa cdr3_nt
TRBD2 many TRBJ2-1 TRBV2 CASSKGLASYNEQFF TGTGCCAGCAGTAAGGGACTAGCCTCCTACAATGAGCAGTTCTTC
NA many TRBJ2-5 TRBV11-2 CASSSITVGTLETQYF TGTGCCAGCAGCTCCATTACGGTCGGTACTCTAGAGACCCAGTACTTC
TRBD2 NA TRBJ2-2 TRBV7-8 CASSQAEREANTGELFF TGTGCCAGCAGCCAAGCGGAGCGGGAGGCGAACACCGGGGAGCTGTTTTTT
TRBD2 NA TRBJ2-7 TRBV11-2 CASSLHPGLAGGPREQYF TGTGCCAGCAGCTTACACCCGGGACTAGCGGGAGGGCCTCGCGAGCAGTACTTC
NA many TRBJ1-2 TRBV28 CASSFGDGNYGYTF TGTGCCAGCAGTTTTGGCGACGGAAACTATGGCTACACCTTC
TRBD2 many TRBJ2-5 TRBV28 CASSSGGGGETQYF TGTGCCAGCAGTTCTGGCGGGGGGGGAGAGACCCAGTACTTC
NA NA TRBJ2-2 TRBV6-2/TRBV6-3 CASSLLWGSTGELFF TGTGCCAGCAGTTTACTGTGGGGGAGCACCGGGGAGCTGTTTTTT
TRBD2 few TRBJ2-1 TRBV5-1 CASSPTPRGREDHNEQFF TGCGCCAGCAGCCCAACACCTCGTGGGCGGGAGGACCACAATGAGCAGTTCTTC
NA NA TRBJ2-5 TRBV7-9 CASSLDYMETQYF TGTGCCAGCAGCTTAGACTATATGGAGACCCAGTACTTC
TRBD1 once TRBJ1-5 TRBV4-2 CASSQDEGGGQGFQPQHF TGTGCCAGCAGCCAAGATGAGGGAGGGGGACAGGGCTTTCAGCCCCAGCATTTT
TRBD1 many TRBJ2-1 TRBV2 CASSYRDRGYNEQFF TGTGCCAGCAGTTACCGGGACAGGGGTTACAATGAGCAGTTCTTC
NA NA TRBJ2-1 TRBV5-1 CASTPVPVTGKNEQFF TGCGCCAGCACCCCGGTACCCGTGACAGGAAAAAATGAGCAGTTCTTC
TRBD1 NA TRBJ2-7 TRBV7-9 CASSPPGTGHTYEQYF TGTGCCAGCAGCCCTCCCGGGACAGGACATACCTACGAGCAGTACTTC
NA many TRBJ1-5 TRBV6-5 CASSYRVGNQPQHF TGTGCCAGCAGTTACAGGGTTGGCAATCAGCCCCAGCATTTT